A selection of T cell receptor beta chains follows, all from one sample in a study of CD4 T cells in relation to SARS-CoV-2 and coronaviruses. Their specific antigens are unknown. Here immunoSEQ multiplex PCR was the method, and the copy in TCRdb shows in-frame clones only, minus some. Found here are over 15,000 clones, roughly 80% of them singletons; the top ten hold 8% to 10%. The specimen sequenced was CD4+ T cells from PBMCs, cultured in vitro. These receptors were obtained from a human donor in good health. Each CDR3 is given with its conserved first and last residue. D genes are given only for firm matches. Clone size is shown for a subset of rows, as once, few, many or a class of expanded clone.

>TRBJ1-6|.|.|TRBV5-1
TGCGCCAGCAGCTTGAGCCCAGGTGCCTATAATTCACCCCTCCACTTT
CASSLSPGAYNSPLHF
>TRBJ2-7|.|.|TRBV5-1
TGCGCCAGCAGCTTGGATAGCGCCTCCTACGAGCAGTACTTC
CASSLDSASYEQYF
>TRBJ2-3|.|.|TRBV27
TGTGCCAGCCGCCCACACCGAGGGGGGGAGGGATACACAGATACGCAGTATTTT
CASRPHRGGEGYTDTQYF
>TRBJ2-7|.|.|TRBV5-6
TGTGCCAGCAGCGCCTGGAGCTACGAGCAGTACTTC
CASSAWSYEQYF
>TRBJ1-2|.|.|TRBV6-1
TGTGCCAGCAGTGAAGCAGGGACCGCTCGCCTTGAGGGCTACACCTTC
CASSEAGTARLEGYTF
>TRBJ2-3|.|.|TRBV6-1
TGTGCCAGCAGTGATAGGGGCGCTGATACGCAGTATTTT
CASSDRGADTQYF
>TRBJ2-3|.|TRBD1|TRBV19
TGTGCCAGTAGTACCTCCCCGACAGGGAGTACAGATACGCAGTATTTT
CASSTSPTGSTDTQYF
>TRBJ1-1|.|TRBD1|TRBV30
TGTGCCTGGAGTGTAGTGGGGACAGGGTTTTTCACTGAAGCTTTCTTT
CAWSVVGTGFFTEAFF
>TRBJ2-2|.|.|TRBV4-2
TGTGCCAGCAGCCAAGCTTGGGGTGATGCGAACACCGGGGAGCTGTTTTTT
CASSQAWGDANTGELFF
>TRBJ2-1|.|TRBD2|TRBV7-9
TGTGCCAGCAGCCGGGGGACTAGCGGGACGGAGCAGTTCTTC
CASSRGTSGTEQFF
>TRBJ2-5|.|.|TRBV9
TGTGCCAGCAGCCCCTCCCAGATAGGGGCTCGAACGGAGACCCAGTACTTC
CASSPSQIGARTETQYF
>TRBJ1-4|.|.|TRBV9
TGTGCCAGCAGCGCTCGGGCCCTTTCGGAAAAACTGTTTTTT
CASSARALSEKLFF
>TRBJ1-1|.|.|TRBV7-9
TGTGCCAGCAGCCGAGACAGCCCCATGAACACTGAAGCTTTCTTT
CASSRDSPMNTEAFF
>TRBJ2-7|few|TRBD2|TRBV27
TGTGCCAGCAGTTTTGTAGCGGGGGCCTCCTACGAGCAGTACTTC
CASSFVAGASYEQYF
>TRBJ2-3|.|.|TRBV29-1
TGCAGCGTTGATTCTCAGGATACAGATACGCAGTATTTT
CSVDSQDTDTQYF
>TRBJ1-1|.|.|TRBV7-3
TGTGCCAGCAGCCGATGGGTTCGGAACACTGAAGCTTTCTTT
CASSRWVRNTEAFF
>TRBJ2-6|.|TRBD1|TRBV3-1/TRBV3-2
TGTGCCAGCAGCCAAGGGACAGGCAGTGGGGCCAACGTCCTGACTTTC
CASSQGTGSGANVLTF
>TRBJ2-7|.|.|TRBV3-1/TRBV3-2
TGTGCCAGCAGCCAAGCCCAGGGGACGTACTACGAGCAGTACTTC
CASSQAQGTYYEQYF
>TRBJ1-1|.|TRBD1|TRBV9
TGTGCCAGCAGCGGGGGGACAGAACAAGCTTTCTTT
CASSGGTEQAFF
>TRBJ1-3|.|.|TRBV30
TGTGCCTGGAGTTTGTCACCAACCTCTGGAAACACCATATATTTT
CAWSLSPTSGNTIYF
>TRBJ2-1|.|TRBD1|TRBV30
TGTGCCTGGGGGAGGGGACAGGGAGCGAATGAGCAGTTCTTC
CAWGRGQGANEQFF
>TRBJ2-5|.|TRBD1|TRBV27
TGTGCCAGCAGTCCCACAGGGGGCGACCAAGAGACCCAGTACTTC
CASSPTGGDQETQYF
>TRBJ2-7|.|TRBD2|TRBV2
TGTGCCAGCAGTGGGACTAGCGGGAGAGATGTTTTTGGCGAGCAGTACTTC
CASSGTSGRDVFGEQYF
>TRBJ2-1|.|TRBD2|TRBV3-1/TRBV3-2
TGTGCCAGCAGCTCAGCCCTGGGAGGGTGGGGCAATGAGCAGTTCTTC
CASSSALGGWGNEQFF
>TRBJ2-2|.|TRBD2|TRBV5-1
TGCGCCAGAGCTAGCGGGAATCGGAAAAGTAACACCGGGGAGCTGTTTTTT
CARASGNRKSNTGELFF
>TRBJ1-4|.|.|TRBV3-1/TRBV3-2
TGTGCCAGCAGCCAAGTCGGGCGTGCAACTAATGAAAAACTGTTTTTT
CASSQVGRATNEKLFF
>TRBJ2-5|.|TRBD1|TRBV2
TGTGCCAGCAGTGAAAGGGGGCTGATAGAGACCCAGTACTTC
CASSERGLIETQYF
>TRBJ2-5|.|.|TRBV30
TGTGCCTGGAGTTATAGTGGCCCTGAGACCCAGTACTTC
CAWSYSGPETQYF
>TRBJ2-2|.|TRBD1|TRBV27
TGTGCCAGCAGTCACGGACAGGGGGCTACCGGGGAGCTGTTTTTT
CASSHGQGATGELFF
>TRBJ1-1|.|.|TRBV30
TGTGCCTGGAGAGATCAGGGTCCCACTGAAGCTTTCTTT
CAWRDQGPTEAFF
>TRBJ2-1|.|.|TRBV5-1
TGCGCCAGCAGCTTGGAGATCAATGAGCAGTTCTTC
CASSLEINEQFF
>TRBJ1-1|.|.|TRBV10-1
TGCGCCAGCAGAGCCAACCTCAACACTGAAGCTTTCTTT
CASRANLNTEAFF
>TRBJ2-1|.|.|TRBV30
TGTGCCTGGATGCAGACGAATGAGCAGTTCTTC
CAWMQTNEQFF
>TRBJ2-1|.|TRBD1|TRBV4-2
TGTGCCAGCAGCCAAGCGAGGGGGCCGGGCCTTTTCAATGAGCAGTTCTTC
CASSQARGPGLFNEQFF
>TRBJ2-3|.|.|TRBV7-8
TGTGCCAGCAGCCAAACCGGGACATCGACCCCGTATACGCAGTATTTT
CASSQTGTSTPYTQYF
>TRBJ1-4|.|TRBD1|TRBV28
TGTGCCAGCACCCGGACAGGGGGCGATGAAAAACTGTTTTTT
CASTRTGGDEKLFF
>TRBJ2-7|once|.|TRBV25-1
TGTGCCAGCAGTGCAACAGTTAGTCCCTACGAGCAGTACTTC
CASSATVSPYEQYF
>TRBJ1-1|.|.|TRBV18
TGTGCCAGCTCACCCCTCCAGGGGTTGGACACTGAAGCTTTCTTT
CASSPLQGLDTEAFF
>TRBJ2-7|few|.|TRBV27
TGTGCCAGCAGTCCGATATTCTCCGAGTTCAAGCAGTACTTC
CASSPIFSEFKQYF
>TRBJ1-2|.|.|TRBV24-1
TGTGCCACCAGTGATTCGGTCCGACAGGTCGACTACACCTTC
CATSDSVRQVDYTF
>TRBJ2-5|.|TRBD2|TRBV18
TGTGCCAGCTCACCACCGGGACTAGCGGGAGGAGAGACCCAGTACTTC
CASSPPGLAGGETQYF
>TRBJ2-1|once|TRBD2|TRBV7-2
TGTGCCAGCAGCTTAGAACTAGCGGGAGAATGGTCCTACAATGAGCAGTTCTTC
CASSLELAGEWSYNEQFF
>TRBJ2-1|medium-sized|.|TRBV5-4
TGTGCCAGCAGCTTGCTTCTAGGGTCCTCCTACAATGAGCAGTTCTTC
CASSLLLGSSYNEQFF
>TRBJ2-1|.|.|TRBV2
TGTGCCAGCAGGGGCTACAGCTCCTACAATGAGCAGTTCTTC
CASRGYSSYNEQFF
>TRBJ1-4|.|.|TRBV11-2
TGTGCCAGCAGCTTCGGGTTAACTAATGAAAAACTGTTTTTT
CASSFGLTNEKLFF